This T cell receptor beta chain was recorded in a study of CD8+ T cells in alopecia areata. Study-wide context: Treatment comprised oral tofacitinib, 5 to 10 mg twice daily, in treated patients. Study observations and caveats: In lesional scalp, particularly from alopecia totalis/universalis, clonality was higher than in normal scalp.

Starting from PBMCs, sorting isolated CD4+ and CD8+ T cells. Germline lookup yields CDR1 SGHDT and CDR2 YYEEEE. The length of the CDR3 is 14 residues. Trimming pared 1 base from V and 6 bases from J, leaving 8 bases between. Details on this clone: Antigen specificity is unknown.

After isolation, RNA underwent reverse transcription to generate cDNA as the sequencing template. Only in-frame clones appear in the TCRdb table, and some are missing; sequencing was by immunoSEQ multiplex PCR. The data hold about 250,000 clones, with under 80% observed a single time. Here the sequenced sample was CD4+ T cells sorted from blood, taken at week 0. The chain uses TRBV5-6 and TRBJ1-6, with D possibly matching TRBD1 (5 bases). The TCR sequence derives from a human donor with alopecia areata. CDR3 coding DNA: TGTGCCAGCAGCTTGACCAGGGTTAATTCACCCCTCCACTTT. It encodes CASSLTRVNSPLHF.